A single sample gave rise to the 21 T cell receptor beta chains below, sequenced in a study of T cell responses to AZD1222 COVID-19 vaccine. Assay used: immunoSEQ multiplex PCR; TCRdb lists only in-frame clones, some missing. The top ten clones hold more than 25% of a sample with about 79,000 clones, about 89% of them seen once. Source: peripheral blood, taken 28 days after the second AZD1222 dose. These receptors were taken from an adult who received the AZD1222 COVID-19 vaccine.

The genes are TRBV9 and TRBJ2-7; no firm D call. From germline, CDR1 is SGDLS and CDR2 YYNGEE. The CDR3 runs to 14 residues. Trimming removed 0 bases from V and 4 bases from J, with 11 bases in between. The CDR3 protein is CASSVDFTGYEQYF. The CDR3 nucleotides are TGTGCCAGCAGCGTAGACTTTACTGGGTACGAGCAGTACTTC.

The V gene is TRBV10-3, the J gene TRBJ1-1; perhaps TRBD1 as D (6 bases). In germline, CDR1 is ENHRY, CDR2 SYGVKD. The germline V and J ends were trimmed by 4 bases and 0 bases, with 12 bases remaining between them. The CDR3 runs to 15 residues. This chain's CDR3 is CAISVEGGLNTEAFF. The CDR3 DNA sequence: TGTGCCATCAGTGTGGAGGGGGGTCTGAACACTGAAGCTTTCTTT.

This rearrangement joins TRBV11-2 to TRBJ2-1; unclear D gene. Germline V gene sequence: CDR1 SGHAT, CDR2 FQNNGV. The germline V and J ends were trimmed by 1 base and 4 bases, with 5 bases remaining between them. CDR3 size: 13 residues. For the CDR3, the DNA is TGTGCCAGCAGCTTAGGGGATTACAATGAGCAGTTCTTC. It is translated as CASSLGDYNEQFF.

This clone was found once. The J gene is TRBJ1-2, the V gene TRBV10-3; the match to TRBD1 covers 9 bases. This CDR3 has 16 amino acids. CDR1 and CDR2 (germline): ENHRY, SYGVKD. V lost 0 bases to trimming and J lost 1 base; unmatched junction nucleotides: 3. As DNA, the CDR3 is TGTGCCATCAGTGAGTCCGGGACAGGGAATAACTATGGCTACACCTTC. This gives the protein CAISESGTGNNYGYTF.

This chain connects TRBV11-3 to TRBJ2-7; TRBD2 aligns across 11 bases. The trim removed 1 base at V and 7 bases at J, leaving 9 bases unmatched. In germline, CDR1 is SGHNT, CDR2 YENEEA. This CDR3 is 16 amino acids long. CDR3 in DNA: TGTGCCAGCAGCTTAGCGCTAGCGGGAGGAGGAGGAGAGCAGTACTTC. Protein sequence: CASSLALAGGGGEQYF.

The gene calls are TRBV4-2 and TRBJ1-5; D remains ambiguous. V lost 0 bases to trimming and J lost 0 bases, with 15 bases between them. The CDR3 runs 18 residues. CDR1 and CDR2 (germline): LGHNA, YNFKEQ. CDR3 protein: CASSQELTGQDSNQPQHF. The CDR3 DNA reads TGTGCCAGCAGCCAAGAGCTCACCGGGCAAGATAGCAATCAGCCCCAGCATTTT.

In its sample, this clone was seen a few times. The chain recombines TRBV5-8 with TRBJ2-3; 14 bases match TRBD2. Germline CDR1 is SGHTS and CDR2 is YDEGEE. The CDR3 consists of 16 residues. The V segment lost 3 bases and the J segment 5 bases; nucleotides outside the gene matches: 5. The CDR3 sequence is CASSSGLAGGLDTQYF. DNA for the CDR3: TGTGCCAGCAGCTCAGGACTAGCGGGAGGCCTAGATACGCAGTATTTT.

This clone was seen more than once but under ten times. The gene calls are TRBV5-1 and TRBJ1-2, with D perhaps matching TRBD1 (6 bases). The CDR3 totals 14 residues. V was shortened by 4 bases and J by 7 bases, with 17 bases between the two germline ends. Germline CDR1 reads SGHRS; CDR2 reads YFSETQ. The CDR3 region has the DNA TGCGCCAGCAGCGGCACACAGGGATCCTCTGGCTACACCTTC. Translation: CASSGTQGSSGYTF.

This clone was detected only once. The J gene is TRBJ2-7, the V gene TRBV5-6; 11 bases fit TRBD2. V shed 0 bases, J shed 5 bases, and the junction held 7 bases outside the gene matches. Germline V gene lookup returns CDR1 SGHDT and CDR2 YYEEEE. There are 16 residues in the CDR3. Written as DNA, the CDR3 is TGTGCCAGCAGCTTGGCCCTAGCGGGAGGTTTCGACGAGCAGTACTTC. Translated, it gives CASSLALAGGFDEQYF.

V usage is TRBV7-9 and J usage is TRBJ2-3; maybe TRBD2 (6 bases). Looked up from germline, CDR1 is SEHNR and CDR2 is FQNEAQ (reference sequence). Trimming took 5 bases from V and 6 from J, leaving 30 bases between them. The CDR3 runs 19 residues. CDR3 amino acids: CASSPNTGWRDSFPDTQYF. In DNA, the CDR3 is TGTGCCAGCAGCCCCAACACGGGGTGGCGGGATTCATTTCCCGATACGCAGTATTTT.

V gene TRBV6-5 combines with J gene TRBJ2-5, with 12 bases matching TRBD2. The CDR3 loop spans 15 amino acids. The J segment lost 5 bases and the V segment lost 6 bases, leaving 7 bases of the junction unmatched. Germline CDR1 and CDR2: MNHEY and SVGAGI. DNA of the CDR3: TGTGCCAGCAGGACCAGACTAGCGGGAGTTGAGACCCAGTACTTC. This sequence encodes CASRTRLAGVETQYF.

CDR3 in DNA: TGTGCCAGCAAAATGCGGGGTAGCTCCTACGAGCAGTACTTC. Translated, it gives CASKMRGSSYEQYF. This chain uses TRBV2 with TRBJ2-7; a weak D match, TRBD2 (6 bases). The CDR3 consists of 14 residues. Trimming cost V 7 bases and J 0 bases, with 13 bases left between them. Germline CDR1 SNHLY, CDR2 FYNNEI.

This clone was recorded a few times. The V call is TRBV7-9, the J call TRBJ1-4; no clear D gene. CDR3 length: 12 residues. Germline V gene sequence: CDR1 SEHNR, CDR2 FQNEAQ (reference sequence). V dropped 2 bases and J dropped 8 bases, with 6 bases sitting between them. As DNA, the CDR3 is TGTGCCAGCAGCTTATCCGGGGAAAAACTGTTTTTT. It translates to CASSLSGEKLFF.

CDR3 nucleotides: TGTGCCAGCAGATCCAGGGGAGGGGATGAAAAACTGTTTTTT. It is translated as CASRSRGGDEKLFF. This chain connects TRBV2 to TRBJ1-4; weak D call: TRBD1 (6 bases). Germline V gives CDR1 SNHLY, CDR2 FYNNEI. The CDR3 has 14 residues. Trimming took off 6 bases at V and 6 bases at J, with 14 bases between the two ends.

V gene TRBV12-3 or TRBV12-4 combines with J gene TRBJ1-2, with D possibly matching TRBD1 (5 bases). CDR3 length: 12 amino acids. V lost 7 bases, J lost 5 bases, and 11 bases lay in between. The CDR3 reads CASTIQDYGYTF. The CDR3 nucleotides read TGTGCCAGCACGATACAGGATTATGGCTACACCTTC.

This sequence joins TRBV9 and TRBJ2-7, with 9 bases fitting TRBD2. Germline V gives CDR1 SGDLS, CDR2 YYNGEE. V lost 0 bases, J lost 9 bases, and 13 bases stayed unmatched. There are 16 residues in the CDR3. The CDR3 DNA reads TGTGCCAGCAGCGTAGAACCGGGACTAGCTCTCGTCGGGCAGTACTTC. It translates to CASSVEPGLALVGQYF.

A single count supports this clone. J is TRBJ1-3 and V is TRBV7-8; D ambiguous. V gave up 9 bases and J gave up 0 bases, with 18 bases separating them. Germline V gene lookup returns CDR1 SGHVS and CDR2 FQNEAQ. The CDR3 totals 16 residues. CDR3 protein: CASCPDVAFSGNTIYF. Here the CDR3 DNA reads TGTGCCAGTTGTCCAGACGTTGCCTTCTCTGGAAACACCATATATTTT.

This chain joins TRBV28 and TRBJ1-4; a weak D match, TRBD1 (6 bases). Trimming left V 10 bases short and J 2 bases short, with 8 bases between. Germline values: CDR1 MDHEN, CDR2 SYDVKM. The CDR3 has 12 residues. The CDR3 loop is CAIQGTNEKLFF. The DNA of the CDR3 is TGTGCCATTCAGGGGACTAATGAAAAACTGTTTTTT.

The V gene is TRBV5-4, the J gene TRBJ1-3, with D hard to call. This CDR3 is 17 amino acids long. CDR1 is SGHNT, CDR2 YYREEE, per germline (reference sequence). V was shortened by 0 bases and J by 0 bases, with 13 bases between the two germline ends. The DNA of the CDR3 is TGTGCCAGCAGCTTGGGGGGAGGATCTTACTCTGGAAACACCATATATTTT. Translating it yields CASSLGGGSYSGNTIYF.

V is TRBV9 and J is TRBJ2-7; D may be TRBD1 (5 bases). Germline V gene lookup returns CDR1 SGDLS and CDR2 YYNGEE. CDR3 length equals 14 residues. Trimming took 6 bases from V and 0 from J, leaving 13 bases between them. CDR3 amino acids: CASNTGYSSYEQYF. Here the CDR3 DNA reads TGTGCCAGCAACACAGGATACAGCTCCTACGAGCAGTACTTC. Full variable domain (outside the CDR3, taken from reference TRBV9 and TRBJ2-7): DSGVTQTPKHLITATGQRVTLRCSPRSGDLSVYWYQQSLDQGLQFLIQYYNGEERAKGNILERFSAQQFPDLHSELNLSSLELGDSALYFCASNTGYSSYEQYFGPGTRLTVT.

The J gene is TRBJ2-7, the V gene TRBV19, with 13 bases lining up with TRBD2. CDR1 is LNHDA and CDR2 is SQIVND in the germline V gene (reference sequence). With 4 bases clipped from V and 3 bases from J, the junction kept 3 bases outside the gene matches. The CDR3 spans 15 residues. The CDR3 nucleotides read TGTGCCAGTAGTAGGACTAGCGGGAGTATCTACGAGCAGTACTTC. Amino acid sequence: CASSRTSGSIYEQYF.